One and the same sample provided the 22 T cell receptor beta chains below, sequenced in a study of CD8+ T cells in alopecia areata. Sample treatment: oral pan-JAK inhibitor, 5-10 mg twice daily. RNA extraction and reverse transcription yielded cDNA as sequencing template. Generated by immunoSEQ multiplex PCR, the TCRdb table keeps only in-frame clones and is missing some. The sample yields roughly 64,000 clones, around 45% seen once. This sample comprised CD8+ T cells sorted from blood, obtained between weeks 36 and 40, from a patient treated with tofacitinib. Receptors were obtained from a human donor with alopecia areata.

The chain carries TRBV29-1 and TRBJ2-1, with D maybe TRBD2 (5 bases). The CDR3 consists of 10 residues. Looked up from germline, CDR1 is SQVTM and CDR2 is ANQGSEA. With 4 bases removed from V and 7 bases from J, the gap between germline ends came to 5 bases. The CDR3 loop is CSVAGNEQFF. CDR3 DNA sequence: TGCAGCGTTGCGGGGAATGAGCAGTTCTTC.

The chain joins TRBV29-1 to TRBJ1-2; D is uncertain. The germline V gene encodes CDR1 SQVTM and CDR2 ANQGSEA. The V end lost 3 bases, the J end lost 5 bases, and 16 bases lay between the germline ends. The CDR3 is made up of 14 amino acids. The CDR3 nucleotides read TGCAGCGTTGATCCATGGACGGATGGGTATGGCTACACCTTC. Translation: CSVDPWTDGYGYTF.

The CDR3 here is CSVAGRYNEQFF. Here the CDR3 DNA reads TGCAGCGTTGCCGGGAGGTACAATGAGCAGTTCTTC. The V and J genes are TRBV29-1 and TRBJ2-1; TRBD2 matches 7 bases. The length of the CDR3 is 12 residues. The junction had 1 base not matched to a gene; V was cut back by 4 bases and J by 4 bases. Germline CDR1 SQVTM, CDR2 ANQGSEA.

Here the CDR3 reads CASSSHRDSYNEQFF. In DNA form, the CDR3 reads TGTGCCAGCAGCTCCCACAGGGATTCCTACAATGAGCAGTTCTTC. The chain carries TRBV7-2 and TRBJ2-1, with D possibly being TRBD1 (6 bases). Germline CDR1 SGHTA, CDR2 FQGNSA. The CDR3 has 15 amino acids. Trimming pared 4 bases from V and 1 base from J, leaving 11 bases between.

The chain has TRBV4-1 and TRBJ2-5; weak D call: TRBD1 (5 bases). The last part of the DNA fits TRBJ2-7 better; the J call may be wrong. This CDR3 has 14 amino acids. The V gene's germline CDR1 is MGHRA and CDR2 YSYEKL. The CDR3 here is CASSQGMTAYEQYF. The CDR3 DNA sequence: TGCGCCAGCAGCCAAGGTATGACAGCCTACGAGCAGTACTTC.

CDR3 amino acids: CASSQMGQSNTEAFF. The CDR3 nucleotides read TGCGCCAGCAGCCAGATGGGACAGTCGAACACTGAAGCTTTCTTT. The rearrangement links TRBV4-1 to TRBJ1-1, with TRBD1 identical over 7 bases. This CDR3 contains 15 residues. Germline V gives CDR1 MGHRA, CDR2 YSYEKL. J lost 1 base, V lost 3 bases, and 5 bases had no gene match.

This clone occurred once. The V call is TRBV29-1, the J call TRBJ1-1, with D possibly being TRBD1 (6 bases). The germline V gene encodes CDR1 SQVTM and CDR2 ANQGSEA. The CDR3 is 15 residues long. V lost 0 bases to trimming and J lost 1 base, with 12 bases between them. The CDR3 DNA reads as TGCAGCGTTGAAGATTATAGGACAGAGAACACTGAAGCTTTCTTT. It is translated as CSVEDYRTENTEAFF.

This clone was counted a few times. V is TRBV7-8 and J is TRBJ2-1; 10 bases map to TRBD2. This CDR3 comprises 16 residues. V gave up 4 bases and J gave up 9 bases; unmatched junction bases: 12. Per germline, CDR1 SGHVS and CDR2 FQNEAQ. CDR3 coding DNA: TGTGCCAGCAGCTCCCCCCCAGCGGGAGGGATAAGTGAGCAGTTCTTC. Residues: CASSSPPAGGISEQFF.

The chain links TRBV6-5 to TRBJ2-5; 10 bases map to TRBD2. V gave up 0 bases and J gave up 1 base; unmatched junction bases: 2. CDR1 is MNHEY and CDR2 is SVGAGI in the germline V gene. The CDR3 contains 16 residues. In DNA form, the CDR3 reads TGTGCCAGCAGTTACTCACTAGCGGGGCTCCAAGAGACCCAGTACTTC. It yields the protein CASSYSLAGLQETQYF.

The chain links TRBV6-5 to TRBJ2-1; the match to TRBD2 covers 9 bases. V shed 7 bases, J shed 7 bases, and the junction held 11 bases outside the gene matches. The CDR3 is 15 residues long. Germline loops: CDR1 MNHEY, CDR2 SVGAGI. This chain's CDR3 is CASTYGAGGQNEQFF. The CDR3 coding sequence is TGTGCCAGCACCTATGGGGCGGGAGGGCAAAATGAGCAGTTCTTC.

The V call is TRBV7-9, the J call TRBJ2-1; the D is unclear. Deletions cut 1 base from V and 5 bases from J, with 6 bases between. The CDR3 sequence is 13 residues long. Germline-derived CDR1 and CDR2 are SEHNR and FQNEAQ (reference sequence). The CDR3 region is CASSLERHNEQFF. As DNA, the CDR3 is TGTGCCAGCAGCTTAGAGAGACACAATGAGCAGTTCTTC. The full variable domain, completed using reference TRBV7-9 and TRBJ2-1, is DTGVSQNPRHKITKRGQNVTFRCDPISEHNRLYWYRQTLGQGPEFLTYFQNEAQLEKSRLLSDRFSAERPKGSFSTLEIQRTEQGDSAMYLCASSLERHNEQFFGPGTRLTVL.

This clone was seen once. The chain is built from TRBV4-3 and TRBJ2-7; the D gene is possibly TRBD2 (5 bases). The germline V and J ends were trimmed by 1 base and 5 bases, with 12 bases remaining between them. Germline loops: CDR1 LGHNA, CDR2 YSLEER. The CDR3 contains 14 residues. The CDR3: CASSQGGDYDEQYF. As DNA, the CDR3 is TGCGCCAGCAGCCAAGGGGGAGACTACGACGAGCAGTACTTC.

In its sample, this clone was seen a few times. The chain combines TRBV15 with TRBJ1-5, with D possibly matching TRBD1 (5 bases). The CDR3 runs to 15 residues. Germline V CDR1 and CDR2: LNHNV, YYDKDF (reference sequence). V was trimmed by 3 bases and J by 5 bases, leaving 14 bases between them. The CDR3 protein is CATSSTSGIHQPQHF. The CDR3 DNA reads as TGTGCCACCAGCAGTACGTCAGGGATCCATCAGCCCCAGCATTTT.

By sample share, this clone is medium-sized. The chain couples TRBV28 to TRBJ2-7; TRBD1 matches at 9 bases. With V trimmed by 5 bases and J by 2 bases, 7 bases remained unmatched. CDR3 length: 15 amino acids. Germline values: CDR1 MDHEN, CDR2 SYDVKM. The CDR3 loop is CASSVAGTGPYEQYF. The CDR3 DNA reads TGTGCCAGCAGTGTGGCGGGGACAGGGCCCTACGAGCAGTACTTC.

The V and J genes are TRBV15 and TRBJ1-1; D is ambiguous. Between the trimmed V and J ends, which lost 0 bases and 7 bases, there was a span of 15 bases. Germline loops: CDR1 LNHNV, CDR2 YYDKDF (reference sequence). This CDR3 has 15 residues. CDR3 nucleotide sequence: TGTGCCACCAGCAGAGATCGCGCTACGCGGGGTGAAGCTTTCTTT. It translates to CATSRDRATRGEAFF.

The chain has TRBV5-1 and TRBJ2-6; tentative D call: TRBD1 (6 bases). This CDR3 region has 15 residues. Germline lookup yields CDR1 SGHRS and CDR2 YFSETQ. V lost 3 bases and J lost 2, with 9 bases in between. CDR3 in DNA: TGCGCCAGCAGCTATAGGACAGCTGGGGCCAACGTCCTGACTTTC. This codes for CASSYRTAGANVLTF.

V usage is TRBV27 and J usage is TRBJ2-1, with a weak D call TRBD1 (6 bases). The CDR3 runs 11 residues. Germline V gene sequence: CDR1 MNHEY, CDR2 SMNVEV (reference sequence). V was clipped by 10 bases and J by 7 bases, with 11 bases between them. The CDR3 DNA reads as TGTGCCACCTATGGACAGAATGAGCAGTTCTTC. Protein product: CATYGQNEQFF.

The chain recombines TRBV11-1 with TRBJ2-1; perhaps TRBD2 as D (6 bases). V lost 1 base and J 8 bases, leaving 12 bases between the germline ends. Per the germline V gene, CDR1 is SGHAT and CDR2 is FQDESV (reference sequence). The CDR3 totals 14 residues. The CDR3 region is CASSLVGEVYEQFF. CDR3 nucleotides: TGTGCCAGCAGCTTAGTCGGGGAGGTCTATGAGCAGTTCTTC.

The chain joins TRBV30 to TRBJ1-1; D is uncertain. The germline CDR1 and CDR2 sequences are GTSNPN and SVGIG (reference sequence). The CDR3 runs 13 residues. V lost 3 bases, J lost 5 bases, and 13 bases lay in between. The CDR3: CAWREVPRTEAFF. The CDR3 region has the DNA TGTGCCTGGAGGGAGGTCCCGAGGACTGAAGCTTTCTTT.

This clone was detected only a few times. V is TRBV4-3 and J is TRBJ1-1; D call uncertain. In germline, CDR1 is LGHNA, CDR2 YSLEER. The CDR3 totals 16 residues. Between the trimmed V and J ends, which lost 0 bases and 0 bases, there was a span of 11 bases. CDR3 bases: TGCGCCAGCAGCCAAGATCGAAGGGCCCTGAACACTGAAGCTTTCTTT. Translation: CASSQDRRALNTEAFF.

This rearrangement joins TRBV6-5 to TRBJ2-5; D may be TRBD1 or TRBD2 (5 bases each). The germline V and J ends were trimmed by 6 bases and 9 bases, with 20 bases remaining between them. The germline V gene encodes CDR1 MNHEY and CDR2 SVGAGI. This CDR3 contains 14 residues. This chain's CDR3 is CASSLAGTGLAQYF. In DNA, the CDR3 is TGTGCCAGCAGCCTCGCCGGGACCGGTCTGGCCCAGTACTTC.

This chain joins TRBV11-2 and TRBJ2-1, with 8 bases matching TRBD2. V lost 6 bases and J lost 5; bases outside the gene matches: 6. The length of the CDR3 is 14 residues. Germline CDR1 is SGHAT and CDR2 is FQNNGV. The CDR3 nucleotides read TGTGCCAGCAGTCCACTAGCGGACAACAATGAGCAGTTCTTC. It specifies CASSPLADNNEQFF.